The sequence of this TCR beta chain was determined in a study of T cells in Graves' hyperthyroidism and ophthalmopathy. RNA transcripts provided the source from which TCR beta CDR3 regions were amplified. When the TCR CDR3 underwent first-round RT-PCR, the HTBI primer set was used. A single record per CDR3 protein comes from TCRdb applying MiXCR to the multiplex PCR reads. The sample records some 340,000 distinct CDR3 sequences, roughly 13% being singletons. The sample comprised blood. This receptor was obtained from a woman between 40 and 55 years old with Graves' ophthalmopathy.

The chain's CDR3 is CATSPQRGSYEQYF. CDR3 in DNA: TGTGCCACCTCTCCTCAGAGGGGCTCCTACGAGCAGTACTTC. The V gene is TRBV27, the J gene TRBJ2-7; perhaps D is TRBD1 or TRBD2 (5 bases each). From germline, CDR1 is MNHEY and CDR2 SMNVEV (reference sequence). This CDR3 region has 14 residues. V lost 10 bases to trimming and J lost 0 bases, with 16 bases between them.